The clone carrying this T cell receptor beta chain was observed many times. Its antigen is not identified. The data stem from a study of metastatic and nonmetastatic thyroid tumors. About the research overall: Comparison of repertoires was carried out across blood and tumor or nodule tissue from malignant and benign thyroid patients.

Findings and limits, study-wide: Versus benign nodules, malignant thyroid tumors reportedly had significantly higher TCR beta diversity, in blood and tumor.

TCRdb re-called clones via MiXCR from the PCR reads. The sample contains around 46,000 clones, approximately 24% of which appear only once. Every patient underwent thyroid surgery untreated. This CDR3 comprises 13 residues. Germline V gene sequence: CDR1 SGHRS, CDR2 YFSETQ. V lost 4 bases and J lost 4, with 9 bases in between. The sequence came from a male donor with papillary thyroid cancer or a benign thyroid nodule (not recorded which). Some clones in this sample may be carry-over from other donors' samples. The V gene is TRBV5-1, the J gene TRBJ1-5; D is perhaps TRBD1 (6 bases). Sequenced input: blood. The CDR3 region is CASSMTGNQPQHF. The CDR3 nucleotides read TGCGCCAGCAGCATGACAGGAAATCAGCCCCAGCATTTT.